A selection of T cell receptor beta chains follows, all from one sample in a study of blood T cells in healthy people across ages. Via MiXCR, TCRdb re-called the 5' RACE reads, giving one row per CDR3 protein. There are around 1.7 million distinct CDR3 sequences in the sample; 28% occur only once, and less than 9.5% lies in the top ten. Sequenced sample: blood. These receptors all stem from a woman in her thirties in good health. CDR3s include the opening cysteine and the closing phenylalanine or tryptophan. Fields, in order: CDR3 protein, CDR3 DNA, V gene, D gene, clone size, CDR3 length, J gene. D genes are given only for firm matches. Not all rows give a size; the values are once, few, many and, for expanded clones, a class.

CDR3 protein: CASSQDGTSRSSYEQYF
CDR3 DNA: TGCGCCAGCAGCCAAGATGGGACTAGCAGGAGCTCCTACGAGCAGTACTTC
V gene: TRBV4-1
D gene: TRBD2
clone size: many
CDR3 length: 17
J gene: TRBJ2-7

CDR3 protein: CSVTGTGMNTEAFF
CDR3 DNA: TGCAGTGTCACCGGGACAGGGATGAACACTGAAGCTTTCTTT
V gene: TRBV20-1
D gene: TRBD1
clone size: .
CDR3 length: 14
J gene: TRBJ1-1

CDR3 protein: CASSVAGLAGGLSDTQYF
CDR3 DNA: TGTGCCAGCAGCGTAGCTGGGCTAGCGGGGGGCCTCTCAGATACGCAGTATTTT
V gene: TRBV9
D gene: TRBD2
clone size: few
CDR3 length: 18
J gene: TRBJ2-3

CDR3 protein: CASSQEGRRGYEQFF
CDR3 DNA: TGTGCCAGCAGCCAAGAGGGCCGTCGGGGCTATGAGCAGTTCTTC
V gene: TRBV14
D gene: .
clone size: .
CDR3 length: 15
J gene: TRBJ2-1

CDR3 protein: CASTRQGRWNTEAFF
CDR3 DNA: TGTGCCAGCACCCGACAGGGCCGATGGAACACTGAAGCTTTCTTT
V gene: TRBV12-3/TRBV12-4
D gene: TRBD1
clone size: .
CDR3 length: 15
J gene: TRBJ1-1

CDR3 protein: CASSSPFGQENTEAFF
CDR3 DNA: TGTGCCAGCAGTTCCCCGTTTGGGCAGGAGAACACTGAAGCTTTCTTT
V gene: TRBV6-5
D gene: .
clone size: few
CDR3 length: 16
J gene: TRBJ1-1

CDR3 protein: CSVDRNGLYTDTQYF
CDR3 DNA: TGCAGCGTTGACAGGAACGGGCTTTACACAGATACGCAGTATTTT
V gene: TRBV29-1
D gene: .
clone size: .
CDR3 length: 15
J gene: TRBJ2-3

CDR3 protein: CASSSGGAVQETQYF
CDR3 DNA: TGTGCCAGCAGCTCGGGGGGGGCGGTTCAAGAGACCCAGTACTTC
V gene: TRBV7-2
D gene: TRBD2
clone size: .
CDR3 length: 15
J gene: TRBJ2-5

CDR3 protein: CASSGGSRGQTYGYTF
CDR3 DNA: TGTGCCAGCAGTGGAGGGAGTAGGGGGCAAACCTATGGCTACACCTTC
V gene: TRBV25-1
D gene: TRBD1
clone size: few
CDR3 length: 16
J gene: TRBJ1-2

CDR3 protein: CASSLIGELSYNEQFF
CDR3 DNA: TGTGCCAGCAGTTTAATTGGGGAGCTCTCCTACAATGAGCAGTTCTTC
V gene: TRBV27
D gene: .
clone size: few
CDR3 length: 16
J gene: TRBJ2-1

CDR3 protein: CASSAPGDGYTF
CDR3 DNA: TGTGCCAGCAGCGCACCAGGGGACGGCTACACCTTC
V gene: TRBV9
D gene: .
clone size: few
CDR3 length: 12
J gene: TRBJ1-2

CDR3 protein: CASSEPTGAPNTGELFF
CDR3 DNA: TGTGCCAGCAGTGAACCCACCGGCGCGCCGAACACCGGGGAGCTGTTTTTT
V gene: TRBV25-1
D gene: .
clone size: .
CDR3 length: 17
J gene: TRBJ2-2

CDR3 protein: CSAFLSTDTQYF
CDR3 DNA: TGCAGTGCTTTCCTGAGCACAGATACGCAGTATTTT
V gene: TRBV20-1
D gene: .
clone size: .
CDR3 length: 12
J gene: TRBJ2-3

CDR3 protein: CASSWGQTLTDTQYF
CDR3 DNA: TGCGCCAGCAGCTGGGGACAAACCTTGACAGATACGCAGTATTTT
V gene: TRBV5-1
D gene: .
clone size: .
CDR3 length: 15
J gene: TRBJ2-3

CDR3 protein: CASSRSAVNVLTF
CDR3 DNA: TGTGCCAGCAGCCGAAGCGCGGTCAACGTCCTGACTTTC
V gene: TRBV7-2
D gene: .
clone size: .
CDR3 length: 13
J gene: TRBJ2-6

CDR3 protein: CASSPLGGAAYEQYF
CDR3 DNA: TGTGCCAGCAGCCCCCTAGGGGGAGCTGCCTACGAGCAGTACTTC
V gene: TRBV7-2
D gene: .
clone size: many
CDR3 length: 15
J gene: TRBJ2-7